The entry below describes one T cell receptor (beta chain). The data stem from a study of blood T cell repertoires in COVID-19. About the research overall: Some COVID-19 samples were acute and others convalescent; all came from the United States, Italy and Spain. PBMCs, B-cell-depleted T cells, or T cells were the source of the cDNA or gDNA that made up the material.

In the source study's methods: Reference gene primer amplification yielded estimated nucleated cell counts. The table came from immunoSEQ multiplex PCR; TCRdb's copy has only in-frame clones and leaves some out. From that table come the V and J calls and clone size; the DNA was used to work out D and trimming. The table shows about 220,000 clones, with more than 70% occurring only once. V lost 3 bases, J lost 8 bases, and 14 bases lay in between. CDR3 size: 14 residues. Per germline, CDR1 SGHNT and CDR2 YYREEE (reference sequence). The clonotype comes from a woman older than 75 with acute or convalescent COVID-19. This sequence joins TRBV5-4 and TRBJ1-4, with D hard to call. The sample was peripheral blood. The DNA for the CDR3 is TGTGCCAGCAGCTCCGCTGGGAGAGCGGAAAAACTGTTTTTT. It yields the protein CASSSAGRAEKLFF. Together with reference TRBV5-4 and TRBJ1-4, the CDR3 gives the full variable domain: ETGVTQSPTHLIKTRGQQVTLRCSSQSGHNTVSWYQQALGQGPQFIFQYYREEENGRGNFPPRFSGLQFPNYSSELNVNALELDDSALYLCASSSAGRAEKLFFGSGTQLSVL.